Listed here are 8 T cell receptor beta chains from one sample, sequenced in a study of blood T cell repertoires in COVID-19 (dated by TCRdb to between 2020 and 2021). Library preparation used the immunoSEQ multiplex PCR assay. In TCRdb, the immuneACCESS table is reduced to in-frame sequences with V and J assigned. These tables do not hold every clone; where another copy was compared, an unresolved V gene accounts for under half, and the others remain unexplained. The sample table shows around 130,000 clones, and around 86% are seen once. The ten most abundant clones make up about 4.5% of the sample. The sample taken for sequencing was peripheral blood. These receptor sequences come from a man aged 40-49 years with acute or convalescent COVID-19.

The chain is built from TRBV19 and TRBJ1-1; no reliable D call. V lost 0 bases, J lost 4 bases, and 9 bases lay in between. Germline V CDR1 and CDR2: LNHDA, SQIVND (reference sequence). This CDR3 has 14 residues. CDR3 sequence reads: CASSIEVQATEAFF. The CDR3 nucleotides are TGTGCCAGTAGTATAGAGGTGCAGGCCACTGAAGCTTTCTTT.

The chain is built from TRBV5-1 and TRBJ1-1; D might be TRBD1 (5 bases). Trimming removed 4 bases from V and 3 bases from J, with 19 bases in between. Germline CDR1 SGHRS, CDR2 YFSETQ. The CDR3 has 16 residues. The CDR3 DNA reads as TGCGCCAGCAGCCCGAACCCAGGGAGGGCGGACACTGAAGCTTTCTTT. Translating gives CASSPNPGRADTEAFF.

The chain links TRBV6-6 to TRBJ1-1; maybe TRBD1 (5 bases). The CDR3 covers 14 residues. Per the germline V gene, CDR1 is MNHNY and CDR2 is SVGAGI (reference sequence). The germline V and J ends were trimmed by 5 bases and 5 bases, with 15 bases remaining between them. DNA for the CDR3: TGTGCCAGCAGTCTGGGGGGGGTTGGGACTGAAGCTTTCTTT. Translating gives CASSLGGVGTEAFF.

The chain has TRBV7-8 and TRBJ1-5; the D gene is possibly TRBD1 (6 bases). The V gene's germline CDR1 is SGHVS and CDR2 FQNEAQ. The CDR3 runs to 13 residues. V was shortened by 5 bases and J by 4 bases, with 9 bases between the two germline ends. CDR3 protein: CASSLRGNQPQHF. In DNA, the CDR3 is TGTGCCAGCAGCCTCAGGGGTAATCAGCCCCAGCATTTT. Based on the CDR3 plus reference TRBV7-8 and TRBJ1-5, the full variable domain is GAGVSQSPRYKVAKRGQDVALRCDPISGHVSLFWYQQALGQGPEFLTYFQNEAQLDKSGLPSDRFFAERPEGSVSTLKIQRTQQEDSAVYLCASSLRGNQPQHFGDGTRLSIL.

This sequence joins TRBV7-2 and TRBJ1-2, with D hard to call. The CDR3 is 14 amino acids. Between the trimmed V and J ends, which lost 2 bases and 2 bases, there was a span of 9 bases. The germline V gene has CDR1 SGHTA and CDR2 FQGNSA. The CDR3 sequence is CASSLHRTNYGYTF. The CDR3 region has the DNA TGTGCCAGCAGCTTACACAGAACGAACTATGGCTACACCTTC.

This chain joins TRBV2 and TRBJ2-6; weak D call: TRBD2 (5 bases). The ends were cut back, 4 bases at V and 0 bases at J, with 16 bases in the middle. The length of the CDR3 is 18 residues. Germline-derived CDR1 and CDR2 are SNHLY and FYNNEI. In DNA form, the CDR3 reads TGTGCCAGCAGTGGCCTCACGGGATTCCTCTCTGGGGCCAACGTCCTGACTTTC. Its protein product is CASSGLTGFLSGANVLTF.

V and J are TRBV6-5 and TRBJ1-5, with D possibly matching TRBD1 (6 bases). This CDR3 is 14 amino acids long. Germline V CDR1 and CDR2: MNHEY, SVGAGI. Trimming shortened V by 6 bases and J by 1 base, and 10 bases separated the two germline ends. The CDR3 is CASRRTGSNQPQHF. The DNA of the CDR3 is TGTGCCAGCAGACGAACAGGGAGCAATCAGCCCCAGCATTTT.

This chain connects TRBV7-9 to TRBJ2-1, with D tentatively TRBD1 (5 bases). Between the trimmed V and J ends, which lost 6 bases and 8 bases, there was a span of 17 bases. In germline, CDR1 is SEHNR, CDR2 FQNEAQ (reference sequence). The CDR3 sequence is 14 residues long. As DNA, the CDR3 is TGTGCCAGCAGGGAGTCTCAGGGTTACCATGAGCAGTTCTTC. Translation: CASRESQGYHEQFF.